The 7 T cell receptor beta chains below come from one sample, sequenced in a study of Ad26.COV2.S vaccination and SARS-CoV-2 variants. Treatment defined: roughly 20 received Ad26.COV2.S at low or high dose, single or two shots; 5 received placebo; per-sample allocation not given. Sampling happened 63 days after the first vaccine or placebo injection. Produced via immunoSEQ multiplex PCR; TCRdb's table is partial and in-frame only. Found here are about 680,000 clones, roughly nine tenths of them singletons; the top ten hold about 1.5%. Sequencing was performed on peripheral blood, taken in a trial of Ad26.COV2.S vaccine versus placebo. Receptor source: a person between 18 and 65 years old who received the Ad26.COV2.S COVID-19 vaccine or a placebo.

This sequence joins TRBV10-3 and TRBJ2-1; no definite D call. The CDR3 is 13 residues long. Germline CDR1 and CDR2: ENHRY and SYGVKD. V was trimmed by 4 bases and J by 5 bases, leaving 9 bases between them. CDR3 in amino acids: CAISGPIDNEQFF. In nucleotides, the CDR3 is TGTGCCATCAGTGGCCCAATCGACAATGAGCAGTTCTTC.

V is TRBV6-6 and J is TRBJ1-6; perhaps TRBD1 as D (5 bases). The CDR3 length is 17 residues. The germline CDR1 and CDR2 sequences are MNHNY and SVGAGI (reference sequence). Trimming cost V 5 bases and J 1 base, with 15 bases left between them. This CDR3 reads CASSPGGPWSYNSPLHF. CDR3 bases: TGTGCCAGCAGTCCTGGGGGACCGTGGTCCTATAATTCACCCCTCCACTTT.

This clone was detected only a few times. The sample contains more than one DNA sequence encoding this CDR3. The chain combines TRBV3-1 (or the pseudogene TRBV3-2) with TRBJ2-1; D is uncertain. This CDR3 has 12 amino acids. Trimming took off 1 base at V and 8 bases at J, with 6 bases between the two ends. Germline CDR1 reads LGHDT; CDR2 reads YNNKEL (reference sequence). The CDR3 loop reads CASSQVRDEQFF. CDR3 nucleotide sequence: TGTGCCAGCAGCCAAGTTAGAGATGAGCAGTTCTTC.

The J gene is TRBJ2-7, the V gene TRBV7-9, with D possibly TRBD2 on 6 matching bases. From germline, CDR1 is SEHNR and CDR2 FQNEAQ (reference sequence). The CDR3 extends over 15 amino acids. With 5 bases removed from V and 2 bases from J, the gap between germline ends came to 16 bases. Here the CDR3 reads CASSTRDGLTYEQYF. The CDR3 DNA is TGTGCCAGCAGCACCCGGGACGGACTAACCTACGAGCAGTACTTC.

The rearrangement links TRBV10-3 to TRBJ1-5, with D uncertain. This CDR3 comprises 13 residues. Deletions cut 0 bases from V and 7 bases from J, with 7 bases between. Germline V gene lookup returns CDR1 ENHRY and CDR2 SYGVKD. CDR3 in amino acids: CAISESGRQPQHF. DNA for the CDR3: TGTGCCATCAGTGAGTCAGGTCGGCAGCCCCAGCATTTT.

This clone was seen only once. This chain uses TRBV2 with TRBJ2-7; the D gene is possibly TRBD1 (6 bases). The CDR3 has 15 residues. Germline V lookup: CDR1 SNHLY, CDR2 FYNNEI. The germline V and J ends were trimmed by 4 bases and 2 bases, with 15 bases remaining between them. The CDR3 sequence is CASSANRAGAYEQYF. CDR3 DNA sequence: TGTGCCAGCAGTGCTAACAGGGCGGGCGCCTACGAGCAGTACTTC.

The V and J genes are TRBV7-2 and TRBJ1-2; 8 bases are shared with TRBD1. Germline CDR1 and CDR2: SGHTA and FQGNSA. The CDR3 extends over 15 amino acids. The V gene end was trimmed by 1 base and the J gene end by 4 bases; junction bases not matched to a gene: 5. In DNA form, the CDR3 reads TGTGCCAGCAGCTTAGGGACAGGGATCGCCTATGGCTACACCTTC. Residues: CASSLGTGIAYGYTF.